Given below is one T cell receptor beta chain in context. Its cognate antigen is unknown. This entry is derived from a study of somatic mutations in cytotoxic T cells in rheumatoid arthritis. Broader study findings: Age-matched healthy controls and rheumatoid arthritis patients had CD8+ T-cell clonality that did not differ significantly.

The V and J ends lost 0 bases and 4 bases respectively, with 2 bases between them. This CDR3 comprises 12 residues. In germline, CDR1 is SGDLS, CDR2 YYNGEE. The repertoire was sequenced with immunoSEQ multiplex PCR; TCRdb's copy has only in-frame clones and lacks some. The table lists about 7,100 clones, around 77% of them singletons. The study pulled out CD4+ and CD8+ cells with positive magnetic bead selection and then checked their purity by flow cytometry. The rearrangement links TRBV9 to TRBJ2-1, with D unresolved. Material: CD8+ T cells sorted from blood. This clonotype originated in an adult with rheumatoid arthritis. DNA of the CDR3: TGTGCCAGCAGCGTAGGATACAATGAGCAGTTCTTC. It specifies CASSVGYNEQFF. The full variable domain, with the rest looked up from reference TRBV9 and TRBJ2-1, is DSGVTQTPKHLITATGQRVTLRCSPRSGDLSVYWYQQSLDQGLQFLIQYYNGEERAKGNILERFSAQQFPDLHSELNLSSLELGDSALYFCASSVGYNEQFFGPGTRLTVL.